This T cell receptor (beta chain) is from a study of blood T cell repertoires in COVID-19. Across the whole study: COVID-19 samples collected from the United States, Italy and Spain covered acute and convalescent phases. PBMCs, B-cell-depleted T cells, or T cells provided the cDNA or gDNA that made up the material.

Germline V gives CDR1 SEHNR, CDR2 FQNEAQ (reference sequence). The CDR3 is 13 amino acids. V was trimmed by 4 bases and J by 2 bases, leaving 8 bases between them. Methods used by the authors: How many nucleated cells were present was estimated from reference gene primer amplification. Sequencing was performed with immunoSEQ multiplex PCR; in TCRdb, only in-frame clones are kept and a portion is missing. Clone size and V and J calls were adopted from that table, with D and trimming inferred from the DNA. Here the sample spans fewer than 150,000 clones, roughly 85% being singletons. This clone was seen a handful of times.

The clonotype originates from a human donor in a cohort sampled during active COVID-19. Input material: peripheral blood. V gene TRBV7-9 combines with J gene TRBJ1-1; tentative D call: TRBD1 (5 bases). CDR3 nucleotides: TGTGCCAGCAGCTCGACAGTAAACACTGAAGCTTTCTTT. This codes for CASSSTVNTEAFF.